Included here is one T cell receptor (beta chain) sequence, with context. Its antigen remains undetermined. No qualities accompany the bases; no much larger clone lies one base away. This sample is part of a study of T cells in Graves' hyperthyroidism and ophthalmopathy (dated by TCRdb to about 2019). For the wider study: Peripheral blood samples were taken at the time of initial diagnosis, prior to any treatment. For training and testing, the 100 or so patients in the discovery cohort were randomly divided in a 7:3 ratio. Following sampling, methimazole starting at 30 mg daily was given to hyperthyroidism patients, and high-dose intravenous methylprednisolone was given to ophthalmopathy patients. An independent validation cohort of 18 to 20 hyperthyroidism patients and approximately 16 patients who later progressed to ophthalmopathy tested prospective prediction of ophthalmopathy. The paper describes TCR Vbeta CDR3 sequencing of some 130 peripheral blood samples, made up of around 41 ophthalmopathy patients, roughly 75 hyperthyroidism patients and about 17 progressor patients. To identify distinguishing TCR V-J signatures, a discovery cohort of about a hundred patients was used, comprising approximately 40 with Graves' ophthalmopathy and 55 to 65 with stable Graves' hyperthyroidism. Thyroid tissue and blood T-cell repertoires from about six Graves' hyperthyroidism patients were also compared in the study.

Stable Graves' hyperthyroidism was defined as no progression to ophthalmopathy during 18 months of follow-up. Hyperthyroidism patients were newly diagnosed, had a disease duration of under 2 months, and were aged 18 to 65 years. The study excluded patients with uncontrolled infections, other autoimmune diseases, pregnancy or lactation. Diagnoses relied on clinical symptoms, serum thyroxine and TRAb, thyroid ultrasound and orbital computed tomography. PBMCs were separated from around 9.1 ml of fresh peripheral blood using Ficoll-Paque density gradient centrifugation. Total RNA was extracted using Trizol reagent, and RNA quality was assessed on an Agilent 2100 Bioanalyzer. The TCR beta CDR3 regions were amplified from the RNA transcripts. The TCR CDR3 was subjected to a first round of RT-PCR using the HTBI primer set and the Qiagen OneStep RT-PCR kit. Libraries were constructed in a second round of multiplex PCR, after which size selection and purification were performed. Libraries were sequenced paired-end with 100 bp reads on an Illumina HiSeq2000. On the study's bioinformatics: SOAPnuke was used to process the raw data, throwing out any read that contained adapters or uncalled bases, had a mean Phred below 15, or lacked an exact constant-primer or identifier match. COPE v1.2.5 was used to merge high-quality paired reads, and clonotypes were defined as unique nucleotide sequences. MiTCR v1.1 was used to align clonotypes to the IMGT TRBV, TRBD and TRBJ reference segments. The analysis was restricted to V-J combinations with a frequency above 0.0001, which together covered roughly 99% of the repertoires. A TCS score was defined as the ratio of F50 (clonal expansion) to E x V (chaos), with BLOSUM62-based TCRdist applied between CDR3 peptides within each V-J. Welch's t-statistics and random forest reduced 500 to 650 V-J features to around 14, which were used in a naive Bayes classifier (R e1071). TCRdb's own reprocessing of the public reads used fastp at Q25 and MiXCR and kept productive beta chains. Entries that share a CDR3 protein sequence are merged under the most common genes and DNA. V and J calls and clone size were set by TCRdb, not the authors. The sample records a few hundred thousand distinct CDR3 sequences, about a sixth of which are singletons. Less than 9.5% of the sample belongs to the ten largest clones.

From the cysteine up to the phenylalanine, the CDR3 has a length of 16 residues. The DNA shown is the 48-base CDR3, in frame from base 1. Between the V and J ends, shortened by 3 bases and 7 bases respectively, the junction contains 19 bases. The germline V gene (reference sequence) yields LNHDA for CDR1 and SQIVND for CDR2. The investigation overall reported the following: In validation, the model predicted progression to ophthalmopathy with over 60% sensitivity and less than 75% specificity, a median of 6.5 months before onset. Most expanded thyroid clonotypes (frequency above 0.001) were also detected in blood, a finding suggesting that blood repertoires may reflect thyroid immune responses. No statistical method was used to set the sample size in advance, and investigators knew the group allocation. A model built on a 13 V-J signature distinguished ophthalmopathy from stable hyperthyroidism, reaching 87.88% sensitivity and 81% to 83% specificity in cross-validation and 80%/75% in testing.

The TCR sequence derives from a woman younger than 45 with Graves' hyperthyroidism. The sequenced sample was blood. The chain is encoded by TRBV19 joined to TRBJ2-1; the D gene is perhaps TRBD1 or TRBD2, each of them matching over 5 bases. The DNA sequence is given as TGTGCCAGTAGTATTGGGACCCCAAAGATGGGAAATGAGCAGTTCTTC. Translated, this is CASSIGTPKMGNEQFF.